This T cell receptor (beta chain) was identified during a study of PD-1 blockade in mismatch repair-deficient tumors. Study details: Enrolled about 2012-2016, patients had progressing, pretreated mismatch repair-deficient cancers of about a dozen types.

PCR or immunohistochemistry showed mismatch repair deficiency in every enrolled patient. Sequencing was performed with immunoSEQ multiplex PCR; in TCRdb, only in-frame clones are kept and a portion is missing. The sample has about 79,000 clones, approximately 81% seen once. This CDR3 contains 16 residues. Germline V gene lookup returns CDR1 MGHDK and CDR2 SYGVNS. Unmatched junction bases numbered 12, after V lost 7 bases and J lost 5 bases. This chain uses TRBV25-1 with TRBJ2-5, with 11 positions matching TRBD2. This specimen was peripheral blood, taken 44 weeks after starting pembrolizumab. This sequence originates from an adult with mismatch repair-deficient cancer. The CDR3 region is CASKLLAGGRLETQYF. DNA for the CDR3: TGTGCCAGCAAACTCTTAGCGGGAGGGAGGTTGGAGACCCAGTACTTC.